This T cell receptor beta chain was profiled in a study of regulatory T cells in long-lasting Graves disease. Study observations and caveats: Those with persistent disease had in common more public clonotypes (approximately 2,500) than new patients (966).

The V gene's germline CDR1 is MDHEN and CDR2 SYDVKM. CDR3 size: 13 residues. Points on this clonotype: Its antigen remains unknown. Mismatch with germline at one junction end may stem from a read error.

Noted time point: newly diagnosed GD, antithyroid drugs for less than 3 months. Scientists built the TCR library using RNA that was extracted from PBMCs. In building TCR beta libraries, iRepertoire HTBI primers were used together with Arm-PCR of CDR3 regions. TCRdb called the multiplex PCR reads again in MiXCR, with one record for every CDR3 protein. This table holds roughly 420,000 distinct CDR3 sequences, around 17% found once. The same sample was also studied in work on T cells in Graves' hyperthyroidism and ophthalmopathy.

The chain carries TRBV28 and TRBJ1-4; D gene uncertain. The sequence came from a woman aged 30 to 39 with Graves disease. The specimen was peripheral blood mononuclear cells (PBMCs), collected at new diagnosis, from a patient treated with antithyroid drugs. This CDR3 reads CAGSLYPAEKLFF. DNA of the CDR3: TGTGCCGGCAGTTTATACCCAGCAGAAAAACTGTTTTTT. The variable domain in full, completed from reference TRBV28 and TRBJ1-4, reads DVKVTQSSRYLVKRTGEKVFLECVQDMDHENMFWYRQDPGLGLRLIYFSYDVKMKEKGDIPEGYSVSREKKERFSLILESASTNQTSMYLCAGSLYPAEKLFFGSGTQLSVL.